This T cell receptor beta chain was captured in a study of blood T cells in healthy people across ages. Study overall: The capture of about one barcoded beta molecule per two T cells was achieved by template switching.

CDR3 length equals 16 residues. Germline CDR1 SGHRS, CDR2 YFSETQ. Trimming took 5 bases from V and 4 from J; bases not matched to a gene: 13. Combining a sample-barcoded 5' primer with a J-beta primer mix, a second PCR ran for about 7 to 11 cycles. Every cDNA molecule bore a tag from a template-switch adaptor containing 12 random nucleotides. One entry per CDR3 protein results from TCRdb running MiXCR on the 5' RACE reads. Of approximately 770,000 distinct CDR3 sequences in the sample, roughly 60% are singletons; the top ten hold roughly 22%. Caucasian, healthy and from Russia, the donors were aged between about 6 and 90. Study-wide results and caveats: With donor CMV status unknown, expanded clonotype changes were possibly confounded.

This clonotype came up a few times. Its antigen is currently unknown. This sequence was found in a young man in good health. The chain couples TRBV5-1 to TRBJ1-2, with 8 positions matching TRBD1. Specimen: blood. Here the CDR3 reads CASRRMTGESGYGYTF. For the CDR3, the DNA is TGCGCCAGCAGGAGGATGACAGGGGAAAGCGGCTATGGCTACACCTTC.